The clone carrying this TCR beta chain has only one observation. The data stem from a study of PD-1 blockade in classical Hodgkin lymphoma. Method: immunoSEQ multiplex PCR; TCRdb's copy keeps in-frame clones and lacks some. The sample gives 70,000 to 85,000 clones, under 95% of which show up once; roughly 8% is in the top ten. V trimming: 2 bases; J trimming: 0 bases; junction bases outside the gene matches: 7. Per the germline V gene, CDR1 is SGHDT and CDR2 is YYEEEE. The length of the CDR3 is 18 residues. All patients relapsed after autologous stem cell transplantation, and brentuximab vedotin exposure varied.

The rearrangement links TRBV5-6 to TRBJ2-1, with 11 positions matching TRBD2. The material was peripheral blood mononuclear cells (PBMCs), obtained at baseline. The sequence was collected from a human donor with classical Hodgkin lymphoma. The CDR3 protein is CASSLKTSGATSYNEQFF. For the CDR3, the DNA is TGTGCCAGCAGCTTAAAGACTAGCGGGGCGACCTCCTACAATGAGCAGTTCTTC.